This T cell receptor beta chain was found in a study of cytomegalovirus exposure and HLA in healthy donors. Turning to the study itself: The 120 validation repertoires matched the 500 to 750 first-cohort repertoires in platform, a later analysis reported. Findings and limits, study-wide: A list of about 160 TCR beta chains associated with cytomegalovirus was given.

On this clone itself: The target antigen is unknown.

CDR3 length: 14 residues. Germline CDR1 and CDR2: MNHNY and SVGAGI (reference sequence). V lost 7 bases and J 4 bases, leaving 13 bases between the germline ends. The protocol was immunoSEQ multiplex PCR, while the TCRdb copy is restricted to in-frame clones and leaves out a portion. The table has roughly 300,000 clones, 75% to 90% seen once. Sequences were obtained from PBMCs. The source of this sequence is a woman aged 18-29 years in good health and CMV-seronegative. The chain couples TRBV6-6 to TRBJ2-2; the D gene is possibly TRBD2 (6 bases). CDR3 sequence reads: CASTYQGGTGELFF. The CDR3 DNA is TGTGCCAGCACCTATCAGGGAGGCACCGGGGAGCTGTTTTTT.